These 25 T cell receptor beta chains originate from one sample sequenced in a study of CD8 T cells in ankylosing spondylitis. TCRdb ran MiXCR on the 5' RACE reads and lists one entry per CDR3 protein. The data hold some 220,000 distinct CDR3 sequences, with 8% to 11% observed a single time. Sequenced sample: blood, either unsorted or a sorted T cell fraction (not recorded which). The receptors shown here come from a male donor with ankylosing spondylitis or in good health (not recorded which).

This clonotype was recorded many times. V usage is TRBV12-3 or TRBV12-4 and J usage is TRBJ1-1; D is ambiguous. The length of the CDR3 is 16 residues. Deletions cut 6 bases from V and 0 bases from J, with 17 bases between. The CDR3 DNA sequence: TGTGCCAGCAGCCCATTTGGGTCCCTAATGAACACTGAAGCTTTCTTT. Amino acids: CASSPFGSLMNTEAFF.

This clonotype occurred many times. The chain couples TRBV20-1 to TRBJ2-1; 7 bases are shared with TRBD1. The V segment lost 5 bases and the J segment 3 bases; nucleotides outside the gene matches: 10. The CDR3 spans 15 residues. CDR1 and CDR2 from the germline V gene are DFQATT and SNEGSKA (reference sequence). CDR3 sequence reads: CSAYSRDRLYNEQFF. The DNA of the CDR3 is TGCAGTGCTTATTCCCGGGACAGACTCTACAATGAGCAGTTCTTC.

The sample holds many counts of this clonotype. The chain employs TRBV7-6 and TRBJ2-1; the match to TRBD2 covers 7 bases. This CDR3 spans 15 amino acids. Germline V lookup: CDR1 SGHVS, CDR2 FNYEAQ. V shed 1 base and J 9 bases; nucleotides not matched to a gene: 9. The CDR3 region is CASSLDGGRNTEQFF. The CDR3 region has the DNA TGTGCCAGCAGCTTAGACGGCGGGAGAAACACTGAGCAGTTCTTC.

This clonotype was counted ten times or more. The V and J genes are TRBV5-1 and TRBJ1-1; possibly TRBD1 for D (6 bases). Germline loops: CDR1 SGHRS, CDR2 YFSETQ. The CDR3 is made up of 14 amino acids. V lost 2 bases and J 0 bases, leaving 8 bases between the germline ends. This CDR3 reads CASSFRDMNTEAFF. CDR3 coding DNA: TGCGCCAGCAGCTTCCGGGACATGAACACTGAAGCTTTCTTT.

This clonotype was picked up many times. The rearrangement joins TRBV20-1 to TRBJ2-1; D is perhaps TRBD1 (6 bases). Germline V gene data show CDR1 as DFQATT and CDR2 as SNEGSKA (reference sequence). The CDR3 is 14 residues long. The germline V and J ends were trimmed by 1 base and 4 bases, with 11 bases remaining between them. This chain's CDR3 is CSARVDRNYNEQFF. CDR3 DNA sequence: TGCAGTGCTAGAGTCGACAGGAATTACAATGAGCAGTTCTTC.

This clonotype was observed a handful of times. The genes are TRBV12-3 or TRBV12-4 and TRBJ2-2; TRBD1 matches at 12 bases. After removal of 10 bases from V and 3 bases from J, the junction contained 18 bases not matched to a gene. The CDR3 contains 19 residues. Here the CDR3 reads CAIIKRDRGLMMHTGELFF. Written as DNA, the CDR3 is TGTGCCATCATTAAACGGGACAGGGGGCTAATGATGCACACCGGGGAGCTGTTTTTT.

This clonotype was counted a few times. The rearrangement joins TRBV11-2 to TRBJ1-1, with a possible D match to TRBD1 (5 bases). This CDR3 spans 15 amino acids. Germline CDR1 is SGHAT and CDR2 is FQNNGV. Between the trimmed V and J ends, which lost 5 bases and 1 base, there was a span of 14 bases. The CDR3 region is CASSPSGLPNTEAFF. CDR3 nucleotide sequence: TGTGCCAGCAGCCCCTCGGGACTCCCGAACACTGAAGCTTTCTTT.

This clonotype was found many times. The chain combines TRBV19 with TRBJ2-1; D might be TRBD1 (6 bases). The CDR3 is made up of 16 amino acids. Germline V gene lookup returns CDR1 LNHDA and CDR2 SQIVND (reference sequence). Between the trimmed V and J ends, which lost 4 bases and 0 bases, there was a span of 13 bases. The CDR3 coding sequence is TGTGCCAGTAGTACCCAGGGGTCGAGCTCCTACAATGAGCAGTTCTTC. Translated, it gives CASSTQGSSSYNEQFF.

This clonotype was seen more than once but under ten times. The chain carries TRBV3-1 and TRBJ1-4; TRBD1 agrees at 7 bases. CDR1 is LGHDT, CDR2 YNNKEL, per germline (reference sequence). The CDR3 is 14 residues long. J gave up 5 bases and V 8 bases, and 8 bases lay outside the gene matches. In nucleotides, the CDR3 is TGTGCCAGCGCCGACTCCAGGGGGAATGAAAAACTGTTTTTT. Translation gives CASADSRGNEKLFF.

The rearrangement uses TRBV11-2 and TRBJ2-2, with a tentative D call TRBD1 (5 bases). Looked up from germline, CDR1 is SGHAT and CDR2 is FQNNGV. This CDR3 has 15 amino acids. V lost 1 base, J lost 7 bases, and 13 bases lay in between. CDR3 coding DNA: TGTGCCAGCAGCTTAGGGGCAGGGCTGGGCGGGGAGCTGTTTTTT. It codes for CASSLGAGLGGELFF.

The gene calls are TRBV11-3 and TRBJ2-3; the D gene is possibly TRBD1 (5 bases). V dropped 3 bases and J dropped 0 bases, with 7 bases sitting between them. There are 14 residues in the CDR3. CDR1 and CDR2 from the germline V gene are SGHNT and YENEEA. As DNA, the CDR3 is TGTGCCAGCAGCTTGTACAGGAGCACAGATACGCAGTATTTT. It translates to CASSLYRSTDTQYF.

This clonotype was seen many times. V and J are TRBV20-1 and TRBJ2-1, with D perhaps TRBD2 (6 bases). The V gene lost 6 bases and the J gene lost 6 bases, with 18 bases spanning the gap. The CDR3 is 14 residues long. Germline-derived CDR1 and CDR2 are DFQATT and SNEGSKA (reference sequence). In DNA, the CDR3 is TGCAGTGCCCTACTAGCCCCCAAAGGCAATGAGCAGTTCTTC. Its translation is CSALLAPKGNEQFF.

This clonotype turned up a few times. The chain has TRBV7-2 and TRBJ1-4, with D uncertain. This CDR3 has 15 residues. Trimming removed 3 bases at V and 1 base at J, with 9 bases between. Germline loops: CDR1 SGHTA, CDR2 FQGNSA. The CDR3: CASSFTAGTNEKLFF. The CDR3 DNA sequence: TGTGCCAGCAGCTTTACAGCCGGAACTAATGAAAAACTGTTTTTT.

Note on this clonotype: Just one base apart from a much larger clone, this may be a read error. The chain carries TRBV7-6 and TRBJ2-3, with TRBD1 matching 7 bases. This CDR3 comprises 13 residues. Germline V gene lookup returns CDR1 SGHVS and CDR2 FNYEAQ. CDR3 sequence reads: CTSSSDRADTQYF. The CDR3 coding sequence is TGTACCAGCAGCTCTGACAGGGCAGATACGCAGTATTTT.

V and J are TRBV6-5 and TRBJ2-7, with 7 bases aligning to TRBD1. This CDR3 has 14 residues. V was clipped by 4 bases and J by 0 bases; unmatched bases: 3. Germline CDR1 is MNHEY and CDR2 is SVGAGI. CDR3 in amino acids: CASSSPGGSYEQYF. The CDR3 DNA follows: TGTGCCAGCAGTTCTCCAGGGGGCTCCTACGAGCAGTACTTC.

With regard to this clonotype: A much larger clone lies a single base off, so this may be a read error. In DNA, the CDR3 is TGTGCCTGGAGTGTAGGACGTAGCGATGGCTACACCTTC. It is translated as CAWSVGRSDGYTF. The chain uses TRBV30 and TRBJ1-2; D is unresolved. Germline CDR1 reads GTSNPN; CDR2 reads SVGIG (reference sequence). The CDR3 totals 13 residues. The V and J ends lost 0 bases and 6 bases respectively, with 11 bases between them.

CDR3 amino acids: CASSSRRGTDTQYF. CDR3 nucleotides: TGTGCCAGCAGCTCCCGGAGAGGGACAGATACGCAGTATTTT. The chain uses TRBV5-4 and TRBJ2-3, with D tentatively TRBD2 (5 bases). The CDR3 loop spans 14 amino acids. Trimming removed 3 bases from V and 3 bases from J, with 11 bases in between. Germline V CDR1 and CDR2: SGHNT, YYREEE (reference sequence).

This clonotype has ten or more counts. This rearrangement joins TRBV3-1 to TRBJ2-5; 9 nucleotides agree with TRBD2. J gave up 4 bases and V 1 base, and 10 bases lay outside the gene matches. This CDR3 has 17 residues. Germline lookup yields CDR1 LGHDT and CDR2 YNNKEL (reference sequence). This CDR3 is CASSQGGSGSPRETQYF. DNA of the CDR3: TGTGCCAGCAGCCAAGGAGGTAGCGGGAGCCCCAGAGAGACCCAGTACTTC.

Many counts were recorded for this clonotype. The gene calls are TRBV10-3 and TRBJ1-6; a possible D gene is TRBD1 (5 bases). V was trimmed by 3 bases and J by 4 bases, leaving 10 bases between them. In germline, CDR1 is ENHRY, CDR2 SYGVKD. The CDR3 loop spans 15 amino acids. CDR3 sequence: CAISDRGDYNSPLHF. CDR3 bases: TGTGCCATCAGTGATCGGGGGGATTATAATTCACCCCTCCACTTT.

The chain is built from TRBV7-9 and TRBJ1-1; TRBD1 matches at 7 bases. Germline V lookup: CDR1 SEHNR, CDR2 FQNEAQ (reference sequence). The CDR3 length is 13 residues. After removal of 5 bases from V and 3 bases from J, the junction contained 3 bases not matched to a gene. The CDR3 DNA sequence: TGTGCCAGCAGCCCTACAGGGGACACTGAAGCTTTCTTT. As protein: CASSPTGDTEAFF.

This clonotype has more than one count but fewer than ten. Possible read error: a much larger clone is one base away. J is TRBJ2-3 and V is TRBV27; possibly TRBD1 for D (6 bases). Germline V gives CDR1 MNHEY, CDR2 SMNVEV (reference sequence). The CDR3 length is 14 residues. The CDR3 region has the DNA TGTGCCTGCAGTCCCCCAGGGGGCACAGATACGCAGTATTTT. It yields the protein CACSPPGGTDTQYF.

As concerns this clonotype: This may be a read error, as it is one base from a much larger clone. The rearrangement uses TRBV4-2 and TRBJ2-1; TRBD1 might be the D (6 bases). The CDR3 consists of 15 residues. Germline CDR1 reads LGHNA; CDR2 reads YNFKEQ. With 5 bases removed from V and 4 bases from J, the gap between germline ends came to 15 bases. The CDR3 sequence: CASSSGVTGYNEQFF. Here the CDR3 DNA reads TGTGCCAGCAGCTCTGGGGTGACAGGATACAATGAGCAGTTCTTC.

This clonotype has a handful of counts. The V call is TRBV20-1, the J call TRBJ2-1, with 14 positions matching TRBD2. CDR1 DFQATT and CDR2 SNEGSKA come from the germline V gene (reference sequence). V lost 4 bases to trimming and J lost 1 base; unmatched junction nucleotides: 9. This CDR3 has 18 amino acids. CDR3 in amino acids: CSAIGPRLAGGSYNEQFF. In nucleotides, the CDR3 is TGCAGTGCTATTGGTCCGAGACTAGCGGGAGGGTCCTACAATGAGCAGTTCTTC.

The genes are TRBV20-1 and TRBJ1-2; 12 bases align to TRBD1. The CDR3 sequence is 17 residues long. The germline gives CDR1 DFQATT, CDR2 SNEGSKA (reference sequence). The V segment lost 2 bases and the J segment 5 bases; nucleotides outside the gene matches: 12. Here the CDR3 reads CSARRDRGPDITYGYTF. The CDR3 nucleotides are TGCAGTGCTAGACGGGACAGGGGGCCAGATATTACATATGGCTACACCTTC.

The table lists this clonotype with many counts. DNA of the CDR3: TGTGCCAGCAGCTTATCAGGCGCATCCTACGAGCAGTACTTC. It specifies CASSLSGASYEQYF. V and J are TRBV7-2 and TRBJ2-7; D ambiguous. CDR1 SGHTA and CDR2 FQGNSA come from the germline V gene. Trimming took off 2 bases at V and 1 base at J, with 9 bases between the two ends. The length of the CDR3 is 14 residues. Drawing the rest from reference TRBV7-2 and TRBJ2-7, the complete variable domain is GAGVSQSPSNKVTEKGKDVELRCDPISGHTALYWYRQSLGQGLEFLIYFQGNSAPDKSGLPSDRFSAERTGGSVSTLTIQRTQQEDSAVYLCASSLSGASYEQYFGPGTRLTVT.